Listed here are 28 T cell receptor beta chains from one sample, sequenced in a study of neoadjuvant anti-PD-1 for oral cavity cancer. TCRdb keeps only in-frame clones here, not all; method: immunoSEQ multiplex PCR. The sample has around 81,000 clones, less than 85% seen once. The material sequenced was PBMCs, taken before nivolumab (anti-PD-1) treatment. The receptors were gathered from a person between 35 and 79 years old with oral cavity squamous cell carcinoma.

The V call is TRBV7-2, the J call TRBJ1-5, with D hard to call. CDR1 is SGHTA, CDR2 FQGNSA, per germline. The CDR3 consists of 14 residues. V lost 6 bases, J lost 2 bases, and 11 bases lay in between. The CDR3 sequence: CASSPASGNQPQHF. CDR3 DNA sequence: TGTGCCAGCAGTCCGGCATCAGGCAATCAGCCCCAGCATTTT. The whole variable domain, filled in from reference TRBV7-2 and TRBJ1-5, reads GAGVSQSPSNKVTEKGKDVELRCDPISGHTALYWYRQSLGQGLEFLIYFQGNSAPDKSGLPSDRFSAERTGGSVSTLTIQRTQQEDSAVYLCASSPASGNQPQHFGDGTRLSIL.

The V and J genes are TRBV6-1 and TRBJ2-1, with TRBD2 identical over 9 bases. After removal of 4 bases from V and 4 bases from J, the junction contained 17 bases not matched to a gene. In germline, CDR1 is MNHNS, CDR2 SASEGT. The CDR3 is 19 residues long. Here the CDR3 reads CASSVWASGDRTGYNEQFF. Here the CDR3 DNA reads TGTGCCAGCAGTGTCTGGGCTAGCGGGGATCGAACAGGGTACAATGAGCAGTTCTTC.

The V call is TRBV27, the J call TRBJ2-1, with 9 bases matching TRBD2. The germline CDR1 and CDR2 sequences are MNHEY and SMNVEV (reference sequence). The CDR3 covers 14 residues. Trimming removed 8 bases from V and 13 bases from J; junction bases left unmatched: 15. CDR3 protein: CASGPTSSGMGQFF. The CDR3 coding sequence is TGTGCCAGCGGACCGACCTCTAGCGGGATGGGTCAGTTCTTC.

The rearrangement joins TRBV7-6 to TRBJ2-3; no firm D call. This CDR3 region has 14 residues. CDR1 is SGHVS and CDR2 is FNYEAQ in the germline V gene. Trimming took 3 bases from V and 4 from J, leaving 11 bases between them. The CDR3 loop reads CASSFGTIADTQYF. DNA of the CDR3: TGTGCCAGCAGCTTTGGCACCATTGCAGATACGCAGTATTTT.

The chain employs TRBV10-3 and TRBJ2-5, with TRBD2 matching 11 bases. V trimming: 6 bases; J trimming: 4 bases; junction bases outside the gene matches: 10. The germline V gene encodes CDR1 ENHRY and CDR2 SYGVKD. This CDR3 spans 16 amino acids. CDR3 DNA sequence: TGTGCCATCAGGGCTAGCGGGAGGAGTGGCGGAGAGACCCAGTACTTC. Amino acids: CAIRASGRSGGETQYF.

This rearrangement joins TRBV5-1 to TRBJ2-1; 15 bases are a match to TRBD2. Per germline, CDR1 SGHRS and CDR2 YFSETQ. The CDR3 has 19 amino acids. The V gene end was trimmed by 2 bases and the J gene end by 9 bases; junction bases not matched to a gene: 15. The CDR3 loop is CASSFGLAGGLRILGEQFF. Written as DNA, the CDR3 is TGCGCCAGCAGCTTTGGACTAGCGGGAGGGCTTCGGATACTCGGTGAGCAGTTCTTC.

V and J are TRBV10-3 and TRBJ1-1; unclear D gene. Germline CDR1 is ENHRY and CDR2 is SYGVKD. Trimming shortened V by 3 bases and J by 3 bases, and 2 bases separated the two germline ends. The CDR3 sequence is 11 residues long. DNA of the CDR3: TGTGCCATCAGTGAATACACTGAAGCTTTCTTT. Residues: CAISEYTEAFF.

The rearrangement links TRBV6-1 to TRBJ2-2; 9 bases are a match to TRBD1. J gave up 7 bases and V 1 base, and 10 bases lay outside the gene matches. Looked up from germline, CDR1 is MNHNS and CDR2 is SASEGT. The CDR3 runs 17 residues. CDR3 sequence reads: CASSEGTGQGTIGELFF. CDR3 DNA: TGTGCCAGCAGTGAAGGAACGGGACAGGGTACGATCGGGGAGCTGTTTTTT.

The chain is built from TRBV29-1 and TRBJ2-7, with D unresolved. The CDR3 consists of 10 residues. V lost 4 bases and J lost 3, with 4 bases in between. CDR1 is SQVTM, CDR2 ANQGSEA, per germline. CDR3: CSVVFYEQYF. For the CDR3, the DNA is TGCAGCGTTGTGTTCTACGAGCAGTACTTC.

CDR3 in DNA: TGTGCCATCGAAGTGTGGGGGGGCGCGTGGTACGAGCAGTACTTC. This translates into CAIEVWGGAWYEQYF. The gene calls are TRBV6-1 and TRBJ2-7, with a weak D call TRBD2 (7 bases). CDR1 is MNHNS, CDR2 SASEGT, per germline. This CDR3 is built from 15 residues. Trimming stripped 10 bases from V and 4 bases from J, with 23 bases between.

The CDR3 here is CAIAPETASYGYTF. CDR3 sequence (DNA): TGTGCCATTGCTCCGGAAACGGCGAGCTATGGCTACACCTTC. The chain recombines TRBV10-3 with TRBJ1-2; D uncertain. From germline, CDR1 is ENHRY and CDR2 SYGVKD. V gave up 9 bases and J gave up 4 bases, with 18 bases separating them. The length of the CDR3 is 14 residues.

This sequence joins TRBV30 and TRBJ2-3; maybe TRBD2 (6 bases). Trimming took 2 bases from V and 6 from J, leaving 18 bases between them. Per germline, CDR1 GTSNPN and CDR2 SVGIG (reference sequence). The CDR3 sequence is 15 residues long. The CDR3 DNA is TGTGCCTGGAGTTTGGTCGGGGGTGTCAAGGATACGCAGTATTTT. This translates into CAWSLVGGVKDTQYF.

The chain uses TRBV7-2 and TRBJ2-7; no definite D call. The length of the CDR3 is 13 residues. Trimming took 4 bases from V and 0 from J, leaving 7 bases between them. The germline gives CDR1 SGHTA, CDR2 FQGNSA. In DNA, the CDR3 is TGTGCCAGCAGCTCACAAGACTCCTACGAGCAGTACTTC. Translated: CASSSQDSYEQYF.

The chain employs TRBV2 and TRBJ1-1; D is unresolved. The CDR3 has 13 amino acids. Deletions cut 4 bases from V and 5 bases from J, with 11 bases between. Germline loops: CDR1 SNHLY, CDR2 FYNNEI. The CDR3 DNA reads as TGTGCCAGCAGTGCCTTTTTAAGGACTGAAGCTTTCTTT. Amino acid sequence: CASSAFLRTEAFF. The full variable domain, rest sourced from reference TRBV2 and TRBJ1-1, is EPEVTQTPSHQVTQMGQEVILRCVPISNHLYFYWYRQILGQKVEFLVSFYNNEISEKSEIFDDQFSVERPDGSNFTLKIRSTKLEDSAMYFCASSAFLRTEAFFGQGTRLTVV.

V gene TRBV12-5 combines with J gene TRBJ2-1; possible D gene TRBD2, 7 bases. The CDR3 covers 16 residues. The germline gives CDR1 LGHNT, CDR2 FRNRAP. V lost 3 bases to trimming and J lost 6 bases, with 18 bases between them. This CDR3 is CASGLGGRELGNEQFF. The CDR3, as DNA: TGTGCTAGTGGTTTAGGGGGGCGGGAGTTGGGCAATGAGCAGTTCTTC.

J is TRBJ2-2 and V is TRBV10-3; a possible D gene is TRBD1 (5 bases). Trimming took 3 bases from V and 0 from J, leaving 8 bases between them. CDR3 length equals 15 residues. The germline gives CDR1 ENHRY, CDR2 SYGVKD. The CDR3 here is CAISDETANTGELFF. CDR3 nucleotides: TGTGCCATCAGTGATGAGACAGCGAACACCGGGGAGCTGTTTTTT.

CDR3 sequence: CASSARTGRGQETQYF. The CDR3 bases are TGTGCCAGCAGCGCCCGGACAGGCCGAGGGCAAGAGACCCAGTACTTC. This rearrangement joins TRBV7-9 to TRBJ2-5, with TRBD1 matching over 7 bases. The germline V gene has CDR1 SEHNR and CDR2 FQNEAQ (reference sequence). The CDR3 totals 16 residues. V was clipped by 5 bases and J by 2 bases; unmatched bases: 11.

This chain joins TRBV25-1 and TRBJ2-1; D unclear. Per the germline V gene, CDR1 is MGHDK and CDR2 is SYGVNS. This CDR3 contains 13 residues. Trimming left V 8 bases short and J 5 bases short, with 13 bases between. The DNA of the CDR3 is TGTGCCAGCGGTGCTTTCCAGAACAATGAGCAGTTCTTC. Protein product: CASGAFQNNEQFF.

The CDR3 protein is CASSGGTPKETQYF. CDR3 DNA sequence: TGTGCCAGCAGCGGCGGGACTCCTAAAGAGACCCAGTACTTC. The V gene is TRBV9, the J gene TRBJ2-5; D perhaps matches TRBD2 (6 bases). V dropped 3 bases and J dropped 3 bases, with 12 bases sitting between them. The CDR3 length is 14 residues. Germline values: CDR1 SGDLS, CDR2 YYNGEE.

The rearrangement uses TRBV19 and TRBJ2-5; unclear D gene. Trimming removed 5 bases at V and 5 bases at J, with 21 bases between. The CDR3 has 16 amino acids. Germline V gene lookup returns CDR1 LNHDA and CDR2 SQIVND (reference sequence). The CDR3 loop is CASSESQMMNWETQYF. For the CDR3, the DNA is TGTGCCAGTAGTGAATCGCAAATGATGAACTGGGAGACCCAGTACTTC.

This clone was observed a few times. This chain connects TRBV6-5 to TRBJ2-1; 7 bases align to TRBD2. With 5 bases clipped from V and 1 base from J, the junction kept 5 bases outside the gene matches. The CDR3 contains 15 residues. Germline lookup yields CDR1 MNHEY and CDR2 SVGAGI. The chain's CDR3 is CASSIAGESYNEQFF. CDR3 coding DNA: TGTGCCAGCAGTATTGCGGGAGAATCCTACAATGAGCAGTTCTTC.

The chain couples TRBV5-5 to TRBJ2-2; 9 nucleotides align to TRBD2. Trimming removed 1 base from V and 3 bases from J; junction bases left unmatched: 10. CDR1 and CDR2 (germline): SGHKS, YYEKEE (reference sequence). The CDR3 is 18 residues long. In DNA form, the CDR3 reads TGTGCCAGCAGCTTGTTCGGCGGGAGGGCTCTCGACACCGGGGAGCTGTTTTTT. Encoded protein: CASSLFGGRALDTGELFF.

This chain uses TRBV10-2 with TRBJ2-5; 7 bases are a match to TRBD2. CDR3 length: 13 amino acids. J gave up 7 bases and V 8 bases, and 10 bases lay outside the gene matches. The germline V gene has CDR1 WSHSY and CDR2 SAAADI. CDR3 region: CASALGGPTTQYF. In DNA form, the CDR3 reads TGCGCCAGCGCTTTGGGAGGGCCTACGACCCAGTACTTC.

The chain is built from TRBV19 and TRBJ2-1; TRBD2 agrees at 12 bases. Trimming at V came to 7 bases and at J to 8 bases, leaving 6 bases not matched to a gene. CDR3 length equals 14 residues. From germline, CDR1 is LNHDA and CDR2 SQIVND (reference sequence). Here the CDR3 reads CASMRTSGTYEQFF. CDR3 bases: TGTGCCAGTATGCGGACTAGCGGGACCTATGAGCAGTTCTTC.

The rearrangement links TRBV19 to TRBJ2-2; 8 nucleotides match TRBD1. The V segment lost 9 bases and the J segment 3 bases; nucleotides outside the gene matches: 3. The CDR3 sequence is 13 residues long. CDR1 and CDR2 (germline): LNHDA, SQIVND (reference sequence). Here the CDR3 reads CASGTGDTGELFF. As DNA, the CDR3 is TGTGCCAGCGGGACAGGCGACACCGGGGAGCTGTTTTTT.

This rearrangement joins TRBV27 to TRBJ2-7, with D perhaps matching TRBD1 (7 bases). The germline V gene has CDR1 MNHEY and CDR2 SMNVEV (reference sequence). V lost 8 bases, J lost 4 bases, and 27 bases lay in between. This CDR3 spans 17 amino acids. CDR3 bases: TGTGCCAGCGGGGGGAACTTGGGCGCGCAGGGGGGATACGAGCAGTACTTC. It yields the protein CASGGNLGAQGGYEQYF.

J is TRBJ2-7 and V is TRBV28, with 8 bases that match TRBD2. This CDR3 has 14 amino acids. Germline trimming cut 4 bases from V and 2 bases from J; bases unmatched to any gene: 4. Germline CDR1 and CDR2: MDHEN and SYDVKM. This chain's CDR3 is CASSSGTSPYEQYF. CDR3 nucleotide sequence: TGTGCCAGCAGTTCCGGGACTAGTCCCTACGAGCAGTACTTC.

The gene calls are TRBV11-2 and TRBJ2-7; 10 bases are a match to TRBD2. CDR3 size: 14 residues. V lost 1 base to trimming and J lost 6 bases; unmatched junction nucleotides: 3. CDR1 is SGHAT and CDR2 is FQNNGV in the germline V gene. CDR3 residues: CASSLVSGRFEQYF. Written as DNA, the CDR3 is TGTGCCAGCAGCTTAGTTAGCGGGAGGTTCGAGCAGTACTTC. Full variable domain (outside the CDR3, taken from reference TRBV11-2 and TRBJ2-7): EAGVAQSPRYKIIEKRQSVAFWCNPISGHATLYWYQQILGQGPKLLIQFQNNGVVDDSQLPKDRFSAERLKGVDSTLKIQPAKLEDSAVYLCASSLVSGRFEQYFGPGTRLTVT.